This T cell receptor (beta chain) was captured by sequencing in a study of T cells in Graves' hyperthyroidism and ophthalmopathy. This clonotype came up many times. Its antigen remains unknown. The patients, who ranged from 18 to 65 in age, presented with newly diagnosed hyperthyroidism lasting under 2 months. On the basis of clinical symptoms, serum thyroxine and TRAb, thyroid ultrasound and orbital computed tomography, diagnoses were made. The PBMCs were taken from about 9.7 ml of fresh peripheral blood. Amplification targeted TCR beta CDR3 regions from RNA transcripts. The study used the HTBI primer set for a first-round RT-PCR of the TCR CDR3. One entry per CDR3 protein, called by TCRdb with MiXCR from the multiplex PCR reads. The data show some 400,000 distinct CDR3 sequences, roughly 12% seen once. Findings and limits, study-wide: Among thyroid clonotypes expanded above 0.001, most also appeared in blood.

Sequenced sample: blood. The receptor's source is a man aged 30 to 39 with Graves' hyperthyroidism that later progressed to Graves' ophthalmopathy.

The CDR3 region has the DNA TGTGCCAGCAGCCCACTAGCGGGCCGAAGCACAGATACGCAGTATTTT. Amino acid sequence: CASSPLAGRSTDTQYF. The gene calls are TRBV3-1 and TRBJ2-3; 9 nucleotides align to TRBD2. Germline loops: CDR1 LGHDT, CDR2 YNNKEL (reference sequence). The J segment lost 0 bases and the V segment lost 4 bases, leaving 5 bases of the junction unmatched. The length of the CDR3 is 16 residues.